This T cell receptor (beta chain) was found in a study of shared clonotypes between healthy human individuals. Study conclusions and caveats: Clonotypes not shared had lower generation probabilities than those common to all four donors. Larger estimated richness was generally seen in naive subsets than in memory subsets. Depth of sequencing was expected to influence donor clonotype sharing. Rarefaction exposed incomplete sorted-subset sequencing despite large depth.

On this clone: What it binds is unknown.

Germline CDR1 MNHNY, CDR2 SVGAGI (reference sequence). CDR3 length equals 14 residues. V shed 5 bases and J 2 bases; nucleotides not matched to a gene: 5. Generated by immunoSEQ multiplex PCR, the TCRdb table keeps only in-frame clones and is missing some. The sample shows some 580,000 clones, roughly 97% of them seen only once. The material sequenced was naive CD4+ T cells sorted from blood. Sample subset: CD45RA+ positively selected. This sequence was found in a woman aged 25-40 years in good health. The chain joins TRBV6-6 to TRBJ1-2; 7 bases line up with TRBD1. CDR3 residues: CASSALGQNYGYTF. The CDR3 DNA follows: TGTGCCAGCAGTGCACTGGGACAGAACTATGGCTACACCTTC.